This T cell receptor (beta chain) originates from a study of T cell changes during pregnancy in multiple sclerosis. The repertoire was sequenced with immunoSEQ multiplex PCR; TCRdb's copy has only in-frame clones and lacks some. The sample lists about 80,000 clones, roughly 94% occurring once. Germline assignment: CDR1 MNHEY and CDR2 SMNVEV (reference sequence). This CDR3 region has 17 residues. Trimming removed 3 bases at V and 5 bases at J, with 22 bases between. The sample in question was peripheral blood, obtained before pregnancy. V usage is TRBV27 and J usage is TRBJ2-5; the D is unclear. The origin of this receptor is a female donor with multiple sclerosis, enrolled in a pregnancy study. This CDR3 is CASSFFPSGVGLETQYF. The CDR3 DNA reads TGTGCCAGCAGTTTTTTCCCTTCAGGTGTTGGTTTGGAGACCCAGTACTTC.